This T cell receptor beta chain appears in the sequencing data of a study of CD8 T cells in Susac syndrome. An input of about 0.5 to 1 ug of RNA was subjected to reverse transcription using random hexamers. TCRdb called the immunoSEQ multiplex PCR reads again in MiXCR, with one record for every CDR3 protein. This sample carries about 180,000 distinct CDR3 sequences, 95% of them seen once, and the ten largest clones take about 0.15%. CDR1 is MDHEN and CDR2 is SYDVKM in the germline V gene. The CDR3 covers 17 residues. V lost 5 bases to trimming and J lost 2 bases; unmatched junction nucleotides: 14. While CD8+ and CD4+ T cells were isolated negatively, TEMRA cells were enriched by FACS.

The sample was CD8+ T cells from PBMCs. V and J are TRBV28 and TRBJ1-2, with TRBD1 matching 7 bases. The TCR comes from a human donor with multiple sclerosis. The CDR3 spells CASSGAWEGAKNYGYTF. The CDR3 DNA reads as TGTGCCAGCAGTGGGGCGTGGGAGGGGGCGAAGAACTATGGCTACACCTTC.